The clone carrying this T cell receptor (beta chain) came up many times. Its antigen is still unknown. The entry originates in a study of T-cell reconstitution after alpha-beta-depleted transplantation in children. Per germline, CDR1 MDHEN and CDR2 SYDVKM. The length of the CDR3 is 12 residues. V lost 8 bases, J lost 4 bases, and 11 bases lay in between. Study-wide points: In some patients, recipient T cells and intrathymic progenitors surviving conditioning explained high day-60 diversity. As was reported, about two months after transplant, alpha-beta T cells came from several hundred expanded graft clones. Diversity and T-cell counts at one year after transplant derived mostly from new T cells.

Unique molecular identifiers were built into the TCRbeta library. TCRdb re-analysed the PCR reads in MiXCR, keeping a single row per CDR3 protein. The table includes 540,000 or so distinct CDR3 sequences, approximately 22% detected once. This sequence originates from a boy under two years old who had a stem cell transplant for acute myeloid leukemia, so the T cells may come from the graft donor. The material sequenced was PBMCs, mostly from graft donor cells, taken 360 days after TCRalphabeta/CD19-depleted stem cell transplant. The rearrangement links TRBV28 to TRBJ2-5, with D uncertain. The CDR3 protein is CASALSGETQYF. The CDR3, as DNA: TGTGCCAGCGCCCTAAGTGGAGAGACCCAGTACTTC.